This T cell receptor beta chain comes out of a study of molecular identifiers for immune sequencing clone quantification. On the study more broadly: With replicates, the RNA of approximately 22,000 or 94,000 naive CD8 cells was split five ways and four were sequenced.

The CDR3 is made up of 15 amino acids. With V trimmed by 6 bases and J by 0 bases, 8 bases remained unmatched. Germline CDR1 reads MNHEY; CDR2 reads SMNVEV (reference sequence). Comments on this clonotype: What it recognizes is unknown.

Naive CD8 library inputs spanned about 17,000 to 1,100,000 sorted cells and 10%, 30% or 50% RNA. Library preparation followed earlier protocols using designated TCR primers. Each CDR3 protein gets one entry after TCRdb re-called the PCR reads with MiXCR. The table has just under 650,000 distinct CDR3 sequences, 20% seen once; the top ten hold roughly 0.9%. Broader study findings: The share of molecules held by clones above 20 RNA copies was over 97% in effector cells and under 1% in naive cells.

This sequence originates from a human donor in good health. Some libraries in this study had Jurkat cell RNA spiked in. The sequenced sample was naive CD8+ T cells from blood, with Jurkat cell RNA spiked in. The subset denotes: FACS-sorted CD8+CD4-CCR7+CD45RA+ naive T cells. V is TRBV27 and J is TRBJ2-7; 7 bases are a match to TRBD1. The CDR3 DNA follows: TGTGCCAGCAGGGAGACAGGGATAAGCTCCTACGAGCAGTACTTC. Protein: CASRETGISSYEQYF.